Listed below are T cell receptor beta chains from one sample, sequenced in a study of T cells after yellow fever vaccination. One entry per CDR3 protein results from TCRdb running MiXCR on the 5' RACE reads. The sample contains 250,000 to 400,000 distinct CDR3 sequences, roughly 4.3% of which appear only once. Source: PBMCs, taken 15 days after the yellow fever booster vaccination. The receptors here all came from a man in his late teens or twenties who received the YFV17D yellow fever vaccine. CDR3s include the opening cysteine and the closing phenylalanine or tryptophan. D genes are given only for firm matches. Size is stated for part of the rows, as once, few or many counts, or as a class when the clone is expanded.

J gene	V gene	clone size	D gene	CDR3 DNA	CDR3 protein
TRBJ2-1	TRBV7-2	many	.	TGTGCCAGCAGCCCTTCTTGGGTTAGCGATGAGCAGTTCTTC	CASSPSWVSDEQFF
TRBJ1-5	TRBV20-1	many	TRBD1	TGCAGTGCTGCCGGGACAGGGTCGCCGTTGAATCAGCCCCAGCATTTT	CSAAGTGSPLNQPQHF
TRBJ2-2	TRBV7-9	many	.	TGTGCCAGCAGCTCGACCCTTTCACTTAACACCGGGGAGCTGTTTTTT	CASSSTLSLNTGELFF
TRBJ2-1	TRBV5-4	many	TRBD2	TGTGCCAGCAGCTTGGGGGTTGCGAGCGGGGGGGTGGTCTTC	CASSLGVASGGVVF
TRBJ2-7	TRBV6-2/TRBV6-3	once	.	TGTGCCAGCAGTCCCGGGGCCCACGAGCAGTACTTC	CASSPGAHEQYF
TRBJ1-2	TRBV12-3/TRBV12-4	.	TRBD1	TGTGCCAGCAGTTTATCGGGACAGTTCGGCTATGGCTACACCTTC	CASSLSGQFGYGYTF
TRBJ2-3	TRBV20-1	many	.	TGCAGTGCGAACTCGGCAGGTAGAGATACGCAGTATTTT	CSANSAGRDTQYF
TRBJ1-2	TRBV10-3	few	TRBD1	TGTGCCATCAGTGAGTCGATCCCGGCAGGGGGCTTGAGTGGCTACACCTTC	CAISESIPAGGLSGYTF
TRBJ2-7	TRBV4-3	.	.	TGCGCCAGCAGCCGCAGTATATGGGGCCCCTACGAGCAGTACTTC	CASSRSIWGPYEQYF
TRBJ1-5	TRBV7-2	many	.	TGTGCCAGCAGCTTAATGGGTCAGCCCCAGCATTTT	CASSLMGQPQHF
TRBJ2-7	TRBV5-1	.	TRBD1	TGCGCCAGCAGCCAGGACAGGGTAGGGGACGAGCAGTACTTC	CASSQDRVGDEQYF
TRBJ2-2	TRBV20-1	few	TRBD2	TGCAGTGCAGGCGGGGGGGGGAACACCGGGGAGCTGTTTTTT	CSAGGGGNTGELFF
TRBJ2-3	TRBV7-6	.	.	TGTGCCAGCAGTACTTGGGGCGGAGATACGCAGTATTTT	CASSTWGGDTQYF
TRBJ2-3	TRBV6-5	many	TRBD2	TGTGCCAGCAGTTCCAGGAAGACTAGCGGGGACTCGGATACGCAGTATTTT	CASSSRKTSGDSDTQYF
TRBJ2-1	TRBV27	.	TRBD2	TGTGCCAGCAGTTGGAGCGGGGGGTACAATGAGCAGTTCTTC	CASSWSGGYNEQFF
TRBJ2-3	TRBV7-2	many	.	TGTGCCAGCAGCTTCCAAGTGGGAGATACGCAGTATTTT	CASSFQVGDTQYF
TRBJ1-5	TRBV12-3/TRBV12-4	.	TRBD1	TGTGCCAGCAAGACAGGGAGGCTCAATCAGCCCCAGCATTTT	CASKTGRLNQPQHF
TRBJ2-1	TRBV7-7	many	.	TGTGCTAGCAGCCCCGCCAGTTCCTACAATGAGCAGTTCTTC	CASSPASSYNEQFF
TRBJ1-1	TRBV7-3	few	.	TGTGCCAGCAGCTTAAGAGTGGGGGTCGGCACTGAAGCTTTCTTT	CASSLRVGVGTEAFF
TRBJ2-5	TRBV29-1	many	.	TGCAGCGTGGGGGGCAGGGAAGAGACCCAGTACTTC	CSVGGREETQYF
TRBJ2-7	TRBV7-2	.	.	TGTGCCAGCACACCCTGGGACACACCCTACGAGCAGTACTTC	CASTPWDTPYEQYF
TRBJ2-1	TRBV12-5	.	.	TGTGCTAGTGCCCGCCCCGGGGGGCTGGGACAGTACAATGAGCAGTTCTTC	CASARPGGLGQYNEQFF
TRBJ1-6	TRBV13	.	.	TGTGCCAGCAGCTTAGAGAGCCGGGACGGGGGAACTTCACCCCTCCACTTT	CASSLESRDGGTSPLHF
TRBJ2-3	TRBV28	.	.	TGTGCCAGCAGCGGCACGCCAGCTAGCACAGATACGCAGTATTTT	CASSGTPASTDTQYF
TRBJ2-7	TRBV10-3	few	.	TGTGCCATCAGTGAGGCACAGTTACTTGAACCCTACGAGCAGTACTTC	CAISEAQLLEPYEQYF
TRBJ2-5	TRBV18	few	.	TGTGCCAGCTCAAAGGACGGCAATGCGTACCAAGAGACCCAGTACTTC	CASSKDGNAYQETQYF
TRBJ2-3	TRBV7-6	.	.	TGTGCCAGCAGCTTAGTAGGAGGGCTAGAGGCAGATACGCAGTATTTT	CASSLVGGLEADTQYF
TRBJ1-2	TRBV20-1	few	TRBD1	TGCAGTGCTGGGACAGGAGAGTTCTATGGCTACACCTTC	CSAGTGEFYGYTF
TRBJ2-7	TRBV5-1	.	.	TGCGCCAGCAGCTTTACTTTCTCCTACGAGCAGTACTTC	CASSFTFSYEQYF
TRBJ2-3	TRBV4-2	.	.	TGTGCCAGCTCCCCTAGGAGTACGCAGTATTTT	CASSPRSTQYF
TRBJ2-1	TRBV18	many	.	TGTGCCAGCTCACCCCTCAAGAGCTCCTACAATGAGCAGTTCTTC	CASSPLKSSYNEQFF
TRBJ1-5	TRBV19	many	.	TGTGCCAGTAGCGTCTTTAGCAATCAGCCCCAGCATTTT	CASSVFSNQPQHF
TRBJ2-3	TRBV20-1	.	TRBD1	TGCAGCCCGGGACAGGCGACAGATACGCAGTATTTT	CSPGQATDTQYF
TRBJ2-3	TRBV4-3	few	.	TGCGCCAGCAGCCAAGATTCGAGAACAGAATCGGGTTCGGATACGCAGTATTTT	CASSQDSRTESGSDTQYF
TRBJ2-6	TRBV6-2/TRBV6-3	few	TRBD1	TGTGCCAGCAATGACAGGGTCGGGGCCAACGTCCTGACTTTC	CASNDRVGANVLTF
TRBJ2-5	TRBV9	.	TRBD2	TGTGCCAGCAGCGTAGGGACTAGCGGGGGACTCCAAGAGACCCAGTACTTC	CASSVGTSGGLQETQYF